This is a list of T cell receptor beta chains from one sample in a study of blood T cells in healthy people across ages. TCRdb passed the 5' RACE reads through MiXCR, listing each CDR3 protein once. Here the sample spans about 1,000,000 distinct CDR3 sequences, more than 35% being singletons. Sequences were obtained from blood. The receptors originated from a woman in her fifties or sixties in good health. Each CDR3 is given without its conserved first and last residue.

ASSLTGGGYQPQH | 13 | TRBV27
ATSRDRGPNSPLH | 13 | TRBV15
ASSLYAGPVYEQY | 13 | TRBV27
ASSFSTSGSLLVQY | 14 | TRBV5-6
RAQAEQGGYSPLH | 13 | TRBV20-1
ASSPTGLAGPSYNEQF | 16 | TRBV4-1
ASSPRVSGEKLF | 12 | TRBV27
ASSLLSYVGYT | 11 | TRBV7-9
ASSLVLGTGNTEAF | 14 | TRBV5-5
ASSLAAAGSQGTQY | 14 | TRBV5-1
ASSLYSQRETQY | 12 | TRBV27
ASSLFYSAEETQY | 13 | TRBV11-2
ASSGYGETQY | 10 | TRBV28
SARFQGGTDTQY | 12 | TRBV20-1
ASSVRGAGGSTDTQY | 15 | TRBV9
AISPGQVLETQY | 12 | TRBV10-3
ASSPDRGIYNEQF | 13 | TRBV14
ASSATESYNSPLH | 13 | TRBV7-3
ASSPPANEQY | 10 | TRBV11-2
SVEDLQETQY | 10 | TRBV29-1
ASSFSAGQETQY | 12 | TRBV5-1
ASRAGRLGNEQF | 12 | TRBV28
ASSLGDRSNQPQH | 13 | TRBV11-2
AWSETGGGYT | 10 | TRBV30
ASSDYLQGNHYGYT | 14 | TRBV2
ASSLGLVGGSDTQY | 14 | TRBV5-1
ASSLVVGRGGETQY | 14 | TRBV11-2
ASSVLTEPYEQY | 12 | TRBV9
ASSRVQGSTDTQY | 13 | TRBV3-1
ASSPGTSGRAGKTQY | 15 | TRBV14
ASSRALLAGTINEQY | 15 | TRBV5-5
AGSLDSYNEQF | 11 | TRBV7-7
ASSATGTRGNEQF | 13 | TRBV7-9
SARGPGTDEQY | 11 | TRBV20-1
ASSLGPRSSTDTQY | 14 | TRBV5-1
ASRLRLAGANVLT | 13 | TRBV27
ASSYSWGRDEKLF | 13 | TRBV6-5
SARRVGANTGELF | 13 | TRBV20-1
ASSSGQGVSYEQY | 13 | TRBV7-2
ASSLASVYNEQF | 12 | TRBV5-1
ASSYKFEQVRNGHT | 14 | TRBV4-1
AISESASGRPYTQY | 14 | TRBV10-3